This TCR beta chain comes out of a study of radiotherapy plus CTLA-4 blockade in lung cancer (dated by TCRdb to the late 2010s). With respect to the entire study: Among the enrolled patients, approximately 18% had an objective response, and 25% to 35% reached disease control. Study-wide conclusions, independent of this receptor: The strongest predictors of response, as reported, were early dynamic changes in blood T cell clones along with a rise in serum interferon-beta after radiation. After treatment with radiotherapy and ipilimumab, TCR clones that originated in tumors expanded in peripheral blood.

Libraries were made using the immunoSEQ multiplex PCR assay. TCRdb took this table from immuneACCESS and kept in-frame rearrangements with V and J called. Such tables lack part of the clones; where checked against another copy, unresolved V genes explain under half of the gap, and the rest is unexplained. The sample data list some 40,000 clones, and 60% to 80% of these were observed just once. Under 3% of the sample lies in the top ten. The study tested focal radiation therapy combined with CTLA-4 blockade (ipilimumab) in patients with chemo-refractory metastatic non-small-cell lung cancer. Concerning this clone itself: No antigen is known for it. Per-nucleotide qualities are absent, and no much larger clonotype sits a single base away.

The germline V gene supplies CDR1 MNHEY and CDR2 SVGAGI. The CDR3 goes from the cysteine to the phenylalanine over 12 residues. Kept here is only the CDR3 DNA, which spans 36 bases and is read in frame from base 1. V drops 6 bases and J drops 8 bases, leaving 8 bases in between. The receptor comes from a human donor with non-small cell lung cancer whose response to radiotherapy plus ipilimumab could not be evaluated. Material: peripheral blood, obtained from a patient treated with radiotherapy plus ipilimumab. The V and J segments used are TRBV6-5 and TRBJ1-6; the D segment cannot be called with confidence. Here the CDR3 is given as CASRMADSPLHF. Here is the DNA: TGTGCCAGCAGGATGGCGGATTCACCCCTCCACTTT.